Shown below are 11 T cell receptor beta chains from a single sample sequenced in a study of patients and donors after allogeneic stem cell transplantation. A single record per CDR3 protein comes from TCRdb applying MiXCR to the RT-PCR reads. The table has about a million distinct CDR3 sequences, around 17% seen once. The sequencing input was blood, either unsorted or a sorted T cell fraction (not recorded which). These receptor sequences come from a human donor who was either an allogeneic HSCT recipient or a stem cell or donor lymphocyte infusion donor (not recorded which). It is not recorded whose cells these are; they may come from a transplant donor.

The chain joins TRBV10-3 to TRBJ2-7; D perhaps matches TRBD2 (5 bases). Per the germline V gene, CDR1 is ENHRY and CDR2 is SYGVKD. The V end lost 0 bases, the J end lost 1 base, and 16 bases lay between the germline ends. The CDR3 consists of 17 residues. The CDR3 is CAISESTSGRISYEQYF. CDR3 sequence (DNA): TGTGCCATCAGTGAGTCGACAAGCGGCCGAATATCCTACGAGCAGTACTTC.

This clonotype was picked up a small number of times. CDR3 loop: CGVTGGNTIYF. CDR3 DNA: TGCGGAGTTACAGGGGGAAACACCATATATTTT. V is TRBV29-1 and J is TRBJ1-3; a weak D match, TRBD1 (6 bases). There are 11 residues in the CDR3. The germline V gene encodes CDR1 SQVTM and CDR2 ANQGSEA.

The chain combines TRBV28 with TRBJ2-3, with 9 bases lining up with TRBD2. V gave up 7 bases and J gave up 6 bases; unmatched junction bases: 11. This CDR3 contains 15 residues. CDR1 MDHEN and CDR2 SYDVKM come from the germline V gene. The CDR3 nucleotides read TGTGCCAGCAACAGCCCGGGACTAGCAAGGGATACGCAGTATTTT. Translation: CASNSPGLARDTQYF.

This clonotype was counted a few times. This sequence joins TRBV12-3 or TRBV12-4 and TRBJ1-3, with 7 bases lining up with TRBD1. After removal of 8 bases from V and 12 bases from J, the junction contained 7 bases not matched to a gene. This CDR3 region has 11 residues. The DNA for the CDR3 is TGTGCCAGCGGAAGACAGGGCGGCATATATTTT. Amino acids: CASGRQGGIYF.

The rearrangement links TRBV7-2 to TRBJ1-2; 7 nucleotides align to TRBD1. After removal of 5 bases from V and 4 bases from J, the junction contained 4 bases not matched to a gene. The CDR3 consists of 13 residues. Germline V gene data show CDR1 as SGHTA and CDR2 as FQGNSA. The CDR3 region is CASSEQGIYGYTF. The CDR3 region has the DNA TGTGCCAGCAGCGAACAGGGGATCTATGGCTACACCTTC. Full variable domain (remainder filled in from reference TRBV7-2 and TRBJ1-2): GAGVSQSPSNKVTEKGKDVELRCDPISGHTALYWYRQSLGQGLEFLIYFQGNSAPDKSGLPSDRFSAERTGGSVSTLTIQRTQQEDSAVYLCASSEQGIYGYTFGSGTRLTVV.

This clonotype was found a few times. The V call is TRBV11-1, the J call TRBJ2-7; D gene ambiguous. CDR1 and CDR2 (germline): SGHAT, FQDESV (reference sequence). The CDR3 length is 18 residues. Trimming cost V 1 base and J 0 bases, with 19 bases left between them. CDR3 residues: CASSLVVFGGNRSYEQYF. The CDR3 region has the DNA TGTGCCAGCAGCTTAGTCGTTTTCGGCGGAAACCGCTCCTACGAGCAGTACTTC.

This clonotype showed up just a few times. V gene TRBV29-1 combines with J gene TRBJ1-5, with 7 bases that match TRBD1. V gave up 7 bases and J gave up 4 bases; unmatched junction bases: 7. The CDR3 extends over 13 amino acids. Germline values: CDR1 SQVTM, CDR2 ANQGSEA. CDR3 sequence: CSAQGGRNQPQHF. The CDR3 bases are TGCAGCGCCCAGGGGGGCAGGAATCAGCCCCAGCATTTT.

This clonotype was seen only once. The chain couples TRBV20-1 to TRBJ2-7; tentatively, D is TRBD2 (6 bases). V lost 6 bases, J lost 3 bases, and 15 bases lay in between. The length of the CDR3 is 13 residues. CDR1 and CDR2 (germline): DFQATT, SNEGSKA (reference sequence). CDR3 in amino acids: CSALSGRDYEQYF. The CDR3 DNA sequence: TGCAGTGCCCTCAGCGGGCGAGACTACGAGCAGTACTTC.

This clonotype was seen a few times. CDR3 residues: CASSLGRGRNTEAFF. The CDR3 bases are TGTGCCAGCAGTTTAGGACGGGGCAGGAACACTGAAGCTTTCTTT. The chain recombines TRBV12-3 or TRBV12-4 with TRBJ1-1; D might be TRBD1 (5 bases). This CDR3 is 15 amino acids long. V lost 1 base, J lost 1 base, and 10 bases lay in between.

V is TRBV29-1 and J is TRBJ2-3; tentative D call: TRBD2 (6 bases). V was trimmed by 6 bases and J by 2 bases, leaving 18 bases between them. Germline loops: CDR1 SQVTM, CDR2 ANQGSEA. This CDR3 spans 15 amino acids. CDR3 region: CSVAGLSGYTDTQYF. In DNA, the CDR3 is TGCAGCGTGGCTGGACTAAGCGGCTACACAGATACGCAGTATTTT.

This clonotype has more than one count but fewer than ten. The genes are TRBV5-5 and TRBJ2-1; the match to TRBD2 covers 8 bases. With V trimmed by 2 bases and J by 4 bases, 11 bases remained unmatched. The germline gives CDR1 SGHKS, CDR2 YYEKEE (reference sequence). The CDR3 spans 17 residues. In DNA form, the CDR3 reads TGTGCCAGCAGCTTTAGGGCGGGGGGTCGTGGGTACAATGAGCAGTTCTTC. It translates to CASSFRAGGRGYNEQFF.